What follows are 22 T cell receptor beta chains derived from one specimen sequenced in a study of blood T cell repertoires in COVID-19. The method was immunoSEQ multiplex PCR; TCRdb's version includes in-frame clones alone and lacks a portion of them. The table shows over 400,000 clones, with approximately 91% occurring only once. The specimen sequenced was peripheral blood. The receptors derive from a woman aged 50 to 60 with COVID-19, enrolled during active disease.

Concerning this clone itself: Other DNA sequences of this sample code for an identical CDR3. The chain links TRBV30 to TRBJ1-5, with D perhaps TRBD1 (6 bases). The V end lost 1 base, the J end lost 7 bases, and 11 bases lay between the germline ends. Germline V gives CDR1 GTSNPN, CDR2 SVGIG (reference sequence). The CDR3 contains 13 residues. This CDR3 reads CAWSGGRGQPQHF. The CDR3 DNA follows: TGTGCCTGGAGTGGGGGGCGAGGCCAGCCCCAGCATTTT.

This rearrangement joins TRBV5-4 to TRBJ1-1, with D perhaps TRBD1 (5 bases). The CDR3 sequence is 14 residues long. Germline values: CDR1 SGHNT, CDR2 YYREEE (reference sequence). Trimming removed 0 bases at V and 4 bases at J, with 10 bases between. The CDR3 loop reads CASSLEAGVTEAFF. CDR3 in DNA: TGTGCCAGCAGCTTGGAAGCGGGGGTCACTGAAGCTTTCTTT.

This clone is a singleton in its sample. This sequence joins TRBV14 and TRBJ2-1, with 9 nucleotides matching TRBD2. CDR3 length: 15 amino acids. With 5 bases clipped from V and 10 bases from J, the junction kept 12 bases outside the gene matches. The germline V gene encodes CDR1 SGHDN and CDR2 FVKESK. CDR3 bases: TGTGCCAGCAGCGATCCGGGACTAGCCTTTGGGGAGCAGTTCTTC. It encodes CASSDPGLAFGEQFF.

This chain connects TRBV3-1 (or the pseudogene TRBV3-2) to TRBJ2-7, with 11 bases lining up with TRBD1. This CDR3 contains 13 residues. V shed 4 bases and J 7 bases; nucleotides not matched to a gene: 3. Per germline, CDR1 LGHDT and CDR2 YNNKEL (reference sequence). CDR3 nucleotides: TGTGCCAGCAGCCCTGGGACAGGGGGAGAGCAGTACTTC. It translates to CASSPGTGGEQYF.

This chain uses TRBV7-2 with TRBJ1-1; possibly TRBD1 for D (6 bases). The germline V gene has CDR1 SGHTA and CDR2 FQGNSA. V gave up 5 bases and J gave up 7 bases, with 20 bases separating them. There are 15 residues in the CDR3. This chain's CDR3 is CASSSLGGGIGEAFF. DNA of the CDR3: TGTGCCAGCAGCAGCTTAGGGGGGGGTATTGGTGAAGCTTTCTTT.

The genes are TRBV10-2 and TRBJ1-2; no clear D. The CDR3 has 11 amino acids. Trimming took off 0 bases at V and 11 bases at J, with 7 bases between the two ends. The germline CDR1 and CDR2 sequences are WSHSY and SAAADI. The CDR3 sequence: CASSESSGYTF. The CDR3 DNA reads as TGCGCCAGCAGTGAGTCGTCGGGGTACACCTTC.

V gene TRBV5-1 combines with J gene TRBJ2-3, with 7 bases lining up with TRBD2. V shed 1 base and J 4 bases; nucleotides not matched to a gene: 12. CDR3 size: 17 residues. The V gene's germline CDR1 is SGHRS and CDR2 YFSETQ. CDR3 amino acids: CASSLSGGAGLSDTQYF. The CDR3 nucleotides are TGCGCCAGCAGCTTGTCCGGGGGAGCGGGGTTATCAGATACGCAGTATTTT.

The CDR3 reads CATNRGGPENEQFF. CDR3 coding DNA: TGTGCCACCAACCGGGGGGGGCCTGAGAATGAGCAGTTCTTC. V usage is TRBV6-5 and J usage is TRBJ2-1, with 8 positions matching TRBD2. CDR1 and CDR2 (germline): MNHEY, SVGAGI. Losses at the gene ends were 10 bases for V and 7 bases for J; bases not matched to a gene: 12. The CDR3 runs to 14 residues.

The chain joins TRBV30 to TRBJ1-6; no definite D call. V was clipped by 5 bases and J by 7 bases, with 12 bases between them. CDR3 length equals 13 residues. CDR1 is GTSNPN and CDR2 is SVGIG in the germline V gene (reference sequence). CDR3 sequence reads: CAWDVGENSPLHF. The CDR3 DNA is TGTGCCTGGGACGTCGGGGAGAATTCACCCCTCCACTTT. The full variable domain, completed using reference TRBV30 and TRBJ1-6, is SQTIHQWPATLVQPVGSPLSLECTVEGTSNPNLYWYRQAAGRGLQLLFYSVGIGQISSEVPQNLSASRPQDRQFILSSKKLLLSDSGFYLCAWDVGENSPLHFGNGTRLTVT.

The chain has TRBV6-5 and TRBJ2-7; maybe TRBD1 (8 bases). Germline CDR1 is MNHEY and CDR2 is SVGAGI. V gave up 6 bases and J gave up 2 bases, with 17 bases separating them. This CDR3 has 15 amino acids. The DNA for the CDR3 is TGTGCCAGCAGCCAACAGGGGGGGGTACCCTACGAGCAGTACTTC. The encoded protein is CASSQQGGVPYEQYF.

CDR3 DNA sequence: TGTGCCAGCTCACCAGGGGGCTACACCGGGGAGCTGTTTTTT. It translates to CASSPGGYTGELFF. The chain couples TRBV18 to TRBJ2-2; weak D call: TRBD1 (6 bases). V dropped 2 bases and J dropped 3 bases, with 7 bases sitting between them. CDR1 and CDR2 from the germline V gene are KGHSH and LQKENI. The CDR3 contains 14 residues. The full variable domain, completed using reference TRBV18 and TRBJ2-2, is NAGVMQNPRHLVRRRGQEARLRCSPMKGHSHVYWYRQLPEEGLKFMVYLQKENIIDESGMPKERFSAEFPKEGPSILRIQQVVRGDSAAYFCASSPGGYTGELFFGEGSRLTVL.

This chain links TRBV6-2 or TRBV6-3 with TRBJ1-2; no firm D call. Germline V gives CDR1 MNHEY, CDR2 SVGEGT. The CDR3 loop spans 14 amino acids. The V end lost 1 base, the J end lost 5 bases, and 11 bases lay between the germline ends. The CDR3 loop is CASSYWAGDYGYTF. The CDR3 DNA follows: TGTGCCAGCAGTTACTGGGCAGGTGATTATGGCTACACCTTC.

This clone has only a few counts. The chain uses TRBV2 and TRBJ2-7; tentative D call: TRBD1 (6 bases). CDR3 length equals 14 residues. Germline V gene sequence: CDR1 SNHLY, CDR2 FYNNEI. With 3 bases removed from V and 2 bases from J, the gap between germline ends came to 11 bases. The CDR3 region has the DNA TGTGCCAGCAGTGAGGTAGGGGGTACCTACGAGCAGTACTTC. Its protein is CASSEVGGTYEQYF. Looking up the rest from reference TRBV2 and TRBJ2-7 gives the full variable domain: EPEVTQTPSHQVTQMGQEVILRCVPISNHLYFYWYRQILGQKVEFLVSFYNNEISEKSEIFDDQFSVERPDGSNFTLKIRSTKLEDSAMYFCASSEVGGTYEQYFGPGTRLTVT.

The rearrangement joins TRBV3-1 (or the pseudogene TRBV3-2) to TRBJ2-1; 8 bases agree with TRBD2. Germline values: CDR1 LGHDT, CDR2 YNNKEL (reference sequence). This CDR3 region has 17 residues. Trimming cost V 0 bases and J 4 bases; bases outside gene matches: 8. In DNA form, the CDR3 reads TGTGCCAGCAGCCAAGACCTCCAGCGGGGGACTTACAATGAGCAGTTCTTC. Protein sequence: CASSQDLQRGTYNEQFF.

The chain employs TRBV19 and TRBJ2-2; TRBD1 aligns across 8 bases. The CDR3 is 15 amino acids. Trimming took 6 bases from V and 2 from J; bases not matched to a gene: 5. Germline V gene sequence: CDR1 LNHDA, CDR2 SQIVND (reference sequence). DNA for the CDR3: TGTGCCAGTAGGACAGGGGTCCATAACACCGGGGAGCTGTTTTTT. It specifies CASRTGVHNTGELFF.

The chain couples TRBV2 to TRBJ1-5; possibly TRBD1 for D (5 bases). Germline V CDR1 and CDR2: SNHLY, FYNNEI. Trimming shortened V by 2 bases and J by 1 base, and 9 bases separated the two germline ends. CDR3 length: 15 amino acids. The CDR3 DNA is TGTGCCAGCAGTGAATCGGGACTCAGCAATCAGCCCCAGCATTTT. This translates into CASSESGLSNQPQHF.

The CDR3 sequence is CASSASPSGTGELFF. CDR3 nucleotide sequence: TGTGCCAGCAGTGCCTCCCCTAGCGGAACCGGGGAGCTGTTTTTT. J is TRBJ2-2 and V is TRBV2, with 7 bases matching TRBD2. Germline V gene lookup returns CDR1 SNHLY and CDR2 FYNNEI. The CDR3 is 15 amino acids. The V segment lost 4 bases and the J segment 5 bases; nucleotides outside the gene matches: 7. The variable domain in full, with the rest retrieved from reference TRBV2 and TRBJ2-2, is EPEVTQTPSHQVTQMGQEVILRCVPISNHLYFYWYRQILGQKVEFLVSFYNNEISEKSEIFDDQFSVERPDGSNFTLKIRSTKLEDSAMYFCASSASPSGTGELFFGEGSRLTVL.

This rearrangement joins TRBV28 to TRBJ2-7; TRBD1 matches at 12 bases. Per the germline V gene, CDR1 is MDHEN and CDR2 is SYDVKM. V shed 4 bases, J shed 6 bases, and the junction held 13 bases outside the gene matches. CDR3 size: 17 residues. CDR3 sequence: CASSSIRVGQGAIEQYF. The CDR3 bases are TGTGCCAGCAGTTCGATCCGGGTGGGACAGGGGGCGATCGAGCAGTACTTC.

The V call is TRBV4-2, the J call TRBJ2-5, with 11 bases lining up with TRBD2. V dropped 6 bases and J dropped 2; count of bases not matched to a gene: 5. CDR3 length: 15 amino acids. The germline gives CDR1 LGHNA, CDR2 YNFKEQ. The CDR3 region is CASRGLAGHQETQYF. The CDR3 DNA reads TGTGCCAGCAGAGGACTAGCGGGCCATCAAGAGACCCAGTACTTC.

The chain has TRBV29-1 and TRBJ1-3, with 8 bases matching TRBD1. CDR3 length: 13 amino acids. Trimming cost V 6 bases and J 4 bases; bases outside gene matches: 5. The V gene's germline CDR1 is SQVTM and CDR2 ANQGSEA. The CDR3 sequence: CSVRTGSGNTIYF. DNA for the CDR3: TGCAGCGTCAGGACAGGGTCCGGAAACACCATATATTTT. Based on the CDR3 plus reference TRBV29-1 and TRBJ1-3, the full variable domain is SAVISQKPSRDICQRGTSLTIQCQVDSQVTMMFWYRQQPGQSLTLIATANQGSEATYESGFVIDKFPISRPNLTFSTLTVSNMSPEDSSIYLCSVRTGSGNTIYFGEGSWLTVV.

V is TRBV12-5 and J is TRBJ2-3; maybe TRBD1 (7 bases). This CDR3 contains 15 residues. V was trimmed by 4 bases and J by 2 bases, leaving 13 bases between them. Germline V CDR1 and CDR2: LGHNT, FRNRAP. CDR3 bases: TGTGCTAGTGGTTCGCCAGGGGGGTACACAGATACGCAGTATTTT. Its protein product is CASGSPGGYTDTQYF. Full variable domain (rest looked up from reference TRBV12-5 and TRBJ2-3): DARVTQTPRHKVTEMGQEVTMRCQPILGHNTVFWYRQTMMQGLELLAYFRNRAPLDDSGMPKDRFSAEMPDATLATLKIQPSEPRDSAVYFCASGSPGGYTDTQYFGPGTRLTVL.

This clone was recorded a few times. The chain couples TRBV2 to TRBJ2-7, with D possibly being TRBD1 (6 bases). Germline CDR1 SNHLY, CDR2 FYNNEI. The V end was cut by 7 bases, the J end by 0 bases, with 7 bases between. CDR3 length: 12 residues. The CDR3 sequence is CASKGDSYEQYF. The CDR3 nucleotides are TGTGCCAGCAAGGGGGACTCCTACGAGCAGTACTTC.